A single sample is the source of the 21 T cell receptor beta chains below, sequenced in a study of blood T cells in healthy people across ages. Next came a second PCR, run for about 7 to 12 cycles, which used a sample-barcoded 5' primer along with a J-beta primer mix. TCRdb re-analysed the 5' RACE reads in MiXCR, keeping a single row per CDR3 protein. The table records about 600,000 distinct CDR3 sequences, under 55% of them present only once. The material sequenced was blood. The receptors derive from a man aged 80 or over in good health.

There are a few counts of this clonotype. The rearrangement uses TRBV7-9 and TRBJ2-1; D is possibly TRBD1 or TRBD2 (5 bases each). The germline CDR1 and CDR2 sequences are SEHNR and FQNEAQ (reference sequence). The germline V and J ends were trimmed by 6 bases and 4 bases, with 22 bases remaining between them. The CDR3 consists of 17 residues. The DNA for the CDR3 is TGTGCCAGCAGTTATGAGGAGGTCAGGGCGCCATACAATGAGCAGTTCTTC. Translated, it gives CASSYEEVRAPYNEQFF.

This clonotype came up once. The chain has TRBV4-1 and TRBJ1-4, with D perhaps matching TRBD1 (5 bases). Germline-derived CDR1 and CDR2 are MGHRA and YSYEKL. The CDR3 consists of 15 residues. V lost 0 bases to trimming and J lost 6 bases, with 11 bases between them. CDR3 nucleotides: TGCGCCAGCAGCCAAGATGCTCAGGGCTATGAAAAACTGTTTTTT. Translation gives CASSQDAQGYEKLFF.

This clonotype was seen once. The chain employs TRBV6-5 and TRBJ2-5, with TRBD2 matching 11 bases. Germline CDR1 reads MNHEY; CDR2 reads SVGAGI. J lost 4 bases, V lost 7 bases, and 2 bases had no gene match. The CDR3 loop spans 13 amino acids. CDR3 sequence: CASIGLAGETQYF. Written as DNA, the CDR3 is TGTGCCAGCATCGGACTAGCGGGAGAGACCCAGTACTTC.

V gene TRBV5-1 combines with J gene TRBJ2-5; TRBD2 aligns across 8 bases. CDR1 is SGHRS, CDR2 YFSETQ, per germline. The CDR3 sequence is 15 residues long. The trim removed 1 base at V and 5 bases at J, leaving 7 bases unmatched. The CDR3 loop reads CASSLSGSYGETQYF. The CDR3 bases are TGCGCCAGCAGCTTGAGCGGGAGCTACGGGGAGACCCAGTACTTC.

The rearrangement joins TRBV29-1 to TRBJ2-1; D not resolved. The CDR3 is 11 amino acids. The germline V and J ends were trimmed by 4 bases and 15 bases, with 16 bases remaining between them. Germline values: CDR1 SQVTM, CDR2 ANQGSEA. This CDR3 reads CSVVQDVEGFF. DNA of the CDR3: TGCAGCGTTGTCCAGGACGTGGAAGGGTTCTTC.

V and J are TRBV13 and TRBJ2-7; D unresolved. This CDR3 contains 13 residues. V lost 4 bases and J 0 bases, leaving 7 bases between the germline ends. CDR1 PRHDT and CDR2 FYEKMQ come from the germline V gene (reference sequence). CDR3 DNA: TGTGCCAGCAGCTGGAGTCGCTCCTACGAGCAGTACTTC. Translating it yields CASSWSRSYEQYF.

This chain uses TRBV28 with TRBJ2-1; D call uncertain. Trimming shortened V by 6 bases and J by 4 bases, and 10 bases separated the two germline ends. The CDR3 consists of 13 residues. CDR1 MDHEN and CDR2 SYDVKM come from the germline V gene. The CDR3 DNA sequence: TGTGCCAGCAGGTCGGACGGTTACAATGAGCAGTTCTTC. This encodes CASRSDGYNEQFF.

As regards this clonotype: A read error is possible here, since a much larger clone lies one base away. The genes are TRBV6-6 and TRBJ2-3; maybe TRBD2 (5 bases). Germline V lookup: CDR1 MNHNY, CDR2 SVGAGI (reference sequence). The CDR3 is made up of 13 amino acids. The CDR3 bases are TGTGCCAGCGGTTACCCCCCGGGGGATACGCAGTATTTT. Translating gives CASGYPPGDTQYF.

The chain carries TRBV27 and TRBJ1-2, with 8 bases aligning to TRBD1. CDR1 is MNHEY and CDR2 is SMNVEV in the germline V gene (reference sequence). The CDR3 contains 16 residues. V gave up 6 bases and J gave up 0 bases; unmatched junction bases: 9. CDR3 sequence (DNA): TGTGCCAGCAGACTACACCGGGACAGGACTAACTATGGCTACACCTTC. This codes for CASRLHRDRTNYGYTF.

This clonotype was counted many times. The chain links TRBV7-8 to TRBJ1-5; D unclear. The germline V gene encodes CDR1 SGHVS and CDR2 FQNEAQ. V was shortened by 5 bases and J by 0 bases, with 11 bases between the two germline ends. The CDR3 covers 15 residues. The CDR3 coding sequence is TGTGCCAGCAGCCTACAAGAGAGTAGCAATCAGCCCCAGCATTTT. This sequence encodes CASSLQESSNQPQHF.

Worth noting for this clonotype: A much larger clonotype is one base distant, so this may be a read error. This rearrangement joins TRBV6-5 to TRBJ1-2; TRBD1 matches 9 bases. This CDR3 contains 14 residues. The germline CDR1 and CDR2 sequences are MNHEY and SVGAGI. V shed 6 bases, J shed 7 bases, and the junction held 9 bases outside the gene matches. The CDR3 sequence is CASRRGQGGCGYTF. In nucleotides, the CDR3 is TGTGCCAGCAGAAGGGGACAGGGCGGCTGTGGCTACACCTTC.

This rearrangement joins TRBV7-2 to TRBJ1-6; no definite D call. The CDR3 is 15 amino acids. The V and J ends lost 5 bases and 7 bases respectively, with 15 bases between them. Germline V gene sequence: CDR1 SGHTA, CDR2 FQGNSA. This CDR3 is CASSVRLGTNSPLHF. For the CDR3, the DNA is TGTGCCAGCAGCGTACGACTGGGAACGAATTCACCCCTCCACTTT.

As for this clonotype: One end of the junction is discordant with germline, which a read error may explain. The chain is built from TRBV7-2 and TRBJ2-4; unclear D gene. The CDR3 sequence is 14 residues long. Germline V gene lookup returns CDR1 SGHTA and CDR2 FQGNSA. CDR3 residues: CASSVAIAKNIQYF. Here the CDR3 DNA reads TGTGCCAGCAGCGTAGCTATAGCCAAAAACATTCAGTACTTC.

V is TRBV5-1 and J is TRBJ1-1; 8 nucleotides agree with TRBD1. The CDR3 contains 15 residues. Germline V gene data show CDR1 as SGHRS and CDR2 as YFSETQ. The V segment lost 0 bases and the J segment 0 bases; nucleotides outside the gene matches: 1. In DNA form, the CDR3 reads TGCGCCAGCAGCTTGGCGGGACAGGTGAACACTGAAGCTTTCTTT. Amino acid sequence: CASSLAGQVNTEAFF.

Points on this clonotype: A much bigger clone sits one base away, suggesting this may be a read error. The genes are TRBV5-1 and TRBJ2-5, with D possibly being TRBD2 (5 bases). The V and J ends lost 0 bases and 11 bases respectively, with 20 bases between them. This CDR3 has 15 residues. The germline CDR1 and CDR2 sequences are SGHRS and YFSETQ. The CDR3: CASSLGAAQYNEQYF. The CDR3 nucleotides read TGCGCCAGCAGCTTGGGAGCGGCCCAGTACAATGAGCAGTACTTC.

This clonotype has just a few counts. This rearrangement joins TRBV12-3 or TRBV12-4 to TRBJ1-4; TRBD1 matches at 10 bases. With V trimmed by 3 bases and J by 7 bases, 17 bases remained unmatched. The CDR3 loop spans 19 amino acids. The CDR3 nucleotides read TGTGCCAGCAGTTTGTTGACCGGGACAGGGGCGGCCCTTGGTGAAAAACTGTTTTTT. Protein sequence: CASSLLTGTGAALGEKLFF.

This clonotype was counted a few times. The chain is built from TRBV5-1 and TRBJ2-3, with 9 bases identical to TRBD2. The CDR3 runs 15 residues. Germline CDR1 reads SGHRS; CDR2 reads YFSETQ. The J segment lost 6 bases and the V segment lost 1 base, leaving 6 bases of the junction unmatched. The DNA for the CDR3 is TGCGCCAGCAGCTTGTTTAGCGGGAGTGGTGATACGCAGTATTTT. This gives the protein CASSLFSGSGDTQYF.

The CDR3 sequence is CASSRLPGASYEQYF. In DNA, the CDR3 is TGTGCCAGCAGCCGTTTACCAGGGGCCTCTTACGAGCAGTACTTC. This chain uses TRBV11-2 with TRBJ2-7; a possible D gene is TRBD1 (6 bases). Germline CDR1 SGHAT, CDR2 FQNNGV. Trimming took 5 bases from V and 4 from J, leaving 18 bases between them. The length of the CDR3 is 15 residues.

There are a few counts of this clonotype. The chain is built from TRBV7-9 and TRBJ1-1; no reliable D call. Germline V gene lookup returns CDR1 SEHNR and CDR2 FQNEAQ (reference sequence). The CDR3 consists of 12 residues. Trimming cost V 8 bases and J 1 base, with 8 bases left between them. CDR3 coding DNA: TGTGCCAGCCTGAGGGCGAACACTGAAGCTTTCTTT. Residues: CASLRANTEAFF.

CDR3 DNA sequence: TGCAGTGCTAGATCTGGGATACCCCGGCACAATGAGCAGTACTTC. Its translation: CSARSGIPRHNEQYF. The chain is built from TRBV20-1 and TRBJ2-5; D not resolved. Trimming cost V 2 bases and J 11 bases, with 24 bases left between them. Germline V lookup: CDR1 DFQATT, CDR2 SNEGSKA (reference sequence). This CDR3 is 15 amino acids long.

This clonotype was recorded at least ten times. This rearrangement joins TRBV6-5 to TRBJ2-4, with TRBD2 identical over 14 bases. The germline CDR1 and CDR2 sequences are MNHEY and SVGAGI. V dropped 6 bases and J dropped 12; count of bases not matched to a gene: 7. The CDR3 consists of 14 residues. CDR3 protein: CASRSGTSGSSQYF. The CDR3 nucleotides read TGTGCCAGCAGGTCCGGGACTAGCGGGAGTTCTCAGTACTTC.